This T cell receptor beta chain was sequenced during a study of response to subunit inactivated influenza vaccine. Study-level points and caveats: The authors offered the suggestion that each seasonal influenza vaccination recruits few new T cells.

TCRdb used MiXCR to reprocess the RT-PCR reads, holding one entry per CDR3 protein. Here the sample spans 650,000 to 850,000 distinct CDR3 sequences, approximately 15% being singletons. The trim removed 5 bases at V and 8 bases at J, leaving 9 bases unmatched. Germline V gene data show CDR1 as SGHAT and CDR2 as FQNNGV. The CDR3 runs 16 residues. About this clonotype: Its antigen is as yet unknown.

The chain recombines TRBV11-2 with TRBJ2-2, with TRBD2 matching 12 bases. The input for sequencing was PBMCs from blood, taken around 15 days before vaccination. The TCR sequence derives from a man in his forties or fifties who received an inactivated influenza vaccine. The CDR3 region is CASSLRLAGAAGELFF. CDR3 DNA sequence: TGTGCCAGCAGCCTCCGACTAGCGGGGGCAGCGGGGGAGCTGTTTTTT.